The rows below give T cell receptor beta chains drawn from one sample of a study of shared clonotypes between healthy human individuals. The data were produced by immunoSEQ multiplex PCR, yet TCRdb's version contains in-frame clones alone and is incomplete. The sample records over a million clones, 95% to 97% being singletons. Sequencing input: naive CD4+ T cells sorted from blood. These receptors all come from a man aged 30 to 39 in good health. Both conserved end residues are part of each CDR3. The order of the fields is V gene, J gene, D gene, clone size, CDR3 protein, CDR3 DNA. The D gene is left open where the match is weak. Size is omitted from some rows. Given values are once, few, many or a class for expanded clones.

TRBV5-6,TRBJ1-3,.,.,CASSLWGSGNTIYF,TGTGCCAGCAGCTTATGGGGCTCTGGAAACACCATATATTTT
TRBV19,TRBJ2-3,TRBD2,.,CATGLAGADTDTQYF,TGTGCCACCGGACTAGCGGGAGCGGACACAGATACGCAGTATTTT
TRBV5-4,TRBJ2-1,.,.,CASSGEGRNEQFF,TGTGCCAGCAGCGGAGAGGGCCGGAATGAGCAGTTCTTC
TRBV27,TRBJ2-3,TRBD1,.,CASSSGTGFLDTQYF,TGTGCCAGCAGTTCCGGGACAGGGTTTCTCGATACGCAGTATTTT
TRBV5-1,TRBJ2-1,.,once,CASSLDPTSSYNEQFF,TGCGCCAGCAGCTTGGACCCGACGAGCTCCTACAATGAGCAGTTCTTC
TRBV4-2,TRBJ1-3,.,.,CASSVSRSNTIYF,TGTGCCAGCAGCGTGTCCAGGAGTAACACCATATATTTT
TRBV7-9,TRBJ2-1,.,.,CASSLAPSGLKDNEQFF,TGTGCCAGCAGCTTAGCGCCGAGCGGGCTAAAGGACAATGAGCAGTTCTTC
TRBV14,TRBJ2-7,TRBD2,.,CASSQGLAAKQYF,TGTGCCAGCAGCCAGGGACTAGCGGCGAAGCAGTACTTC
TRBV11-3,TRBJ2-7,TRBD1,.,CASSRTGTYEQYF,TGTGCCAGCAGCCGGACAGGGACTTACGAGCAGTACTTC
TRBV7-3,TRBJ2-1,TRBD2,.,CASSLAGLPYNEQFF,TGTGCCAGCAGCTTAGCGGGACTACCCTACAATGAGCAGTTCTTC
TRBV2,TRBJ2-7,TRBD1,.,CASSPDRVPPYEQYF,TGTGCCAGCAGCCCGGACAGGGTGCCTCCCTACGAGCAGTACTTC
TRBV9,TRBJ2-2,TRBD2,.,CASRVGGLDTGELFF,TGTGCCAGCCGGGTGGGAGGGCTGGACACCGGGGAGCTGTTTTTT
TRBV2,TRBJ1-4,TRBD1,.,CASRGGTGVEKLFF,TGTGCCAGCAGAGGCGGGACAGGGGTAGAAAAACTGTTTTTT